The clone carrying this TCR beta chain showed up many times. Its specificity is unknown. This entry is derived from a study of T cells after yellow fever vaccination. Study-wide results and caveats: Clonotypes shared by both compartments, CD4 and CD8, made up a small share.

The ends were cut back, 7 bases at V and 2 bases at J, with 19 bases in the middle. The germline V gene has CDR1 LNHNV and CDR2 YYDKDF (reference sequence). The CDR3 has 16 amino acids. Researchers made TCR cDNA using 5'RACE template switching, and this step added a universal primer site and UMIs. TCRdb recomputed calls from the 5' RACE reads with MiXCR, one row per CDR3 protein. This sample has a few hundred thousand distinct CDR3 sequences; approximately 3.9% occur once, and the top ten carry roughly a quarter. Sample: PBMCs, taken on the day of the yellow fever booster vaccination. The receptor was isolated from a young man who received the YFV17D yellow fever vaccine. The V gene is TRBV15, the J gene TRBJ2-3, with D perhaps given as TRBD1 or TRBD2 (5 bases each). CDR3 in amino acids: CATNPGPGRNTDTQYF. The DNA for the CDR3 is TGTGCCACCAACCCAGGACCGGGGCGAAACACAGATACGCAGTATTTT.